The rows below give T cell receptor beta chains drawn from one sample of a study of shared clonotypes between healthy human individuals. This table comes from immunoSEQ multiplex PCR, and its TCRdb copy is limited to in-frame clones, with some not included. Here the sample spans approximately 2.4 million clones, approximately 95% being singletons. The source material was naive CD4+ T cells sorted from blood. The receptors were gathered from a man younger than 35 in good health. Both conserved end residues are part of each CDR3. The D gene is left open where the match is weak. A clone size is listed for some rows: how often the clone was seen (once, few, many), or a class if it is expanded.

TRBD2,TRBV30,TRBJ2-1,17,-,TGTGCCTGGAGTGTGGTCTGGACTAGCGGCTCCTACAATGAGCAGTTCTTC,CAWSVVWTSGSYNEQFF
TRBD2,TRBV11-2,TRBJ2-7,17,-,TGTGCCAGCAGCTCCCGGACTAGCGGGAGTATTTCCTACGAGCAGTACTTC,CASSSRTSGSISYEQYF
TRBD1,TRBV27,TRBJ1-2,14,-,TGTGCCAGCAGTTTTTGGGACAGGAGGTCAGGCTACACCTTC,CASSFWDRRSGYTF
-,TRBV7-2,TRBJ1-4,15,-,TGTGCCAGCAGCTTAGTCGCCGGAGTCAATGAAAAACTGTTTTTT,CASSLVAGVNEKLFF
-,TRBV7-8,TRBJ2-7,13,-,TGTGCCAGCAGCTGGACAGTGTCCTACGAGCAGTACTTC,CASSWTVSYEQYF
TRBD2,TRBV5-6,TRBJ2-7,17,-,TGTGCCAGCAGCTCCCCCACTAGCGGGAGACGGAACCACGAGCAGTACTTC,CASSSPTSGRRNHEQYF
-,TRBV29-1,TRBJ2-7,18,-,TGCAGCGTTGAAGACGTTGTTGGAACGGGGGGCCTCTCCTACGAGCAGTACTTC,CSVEDVVGTGGLSYEQYF
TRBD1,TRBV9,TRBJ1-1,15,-,TGTGCCAGCAGCGCCCAGGGGGCCGGGGACACTGAAGCTTTCTTT,CASSAQGAGDTEAFF
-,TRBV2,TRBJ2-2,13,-,TGTGCCAGCAGTGAAATAGTTTCCGGGGAGCTGTTTTTT,CASSEIVSGELFF
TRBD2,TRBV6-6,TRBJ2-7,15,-,TGTGCCAGCAGACTTCTAGCGGGGGAACCCTACGAGCAGTACTTC,CASRLLAGEPYEQYF
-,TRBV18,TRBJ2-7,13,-,TGTGCCAGCTCACCGATGACAGTTTACGAGCAGTACTTC,CASSPMTVYEQYF
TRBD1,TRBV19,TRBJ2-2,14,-,TGTGCCACCCTCGACAGGGGTGGGACCGGGGAGCTGTTTTTT,CATLDRGGTGELFF
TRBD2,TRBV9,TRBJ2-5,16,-,TGTGCCAGCAGCGTAGAGACTAGCGGGAAATCAGAGACCCAGTACTTC,CASSVETSGKSETQYF
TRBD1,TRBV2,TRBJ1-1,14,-,TGTGCCAGCAAAAAGGACAGGATGAACACTGAAGCTTTCTTT,CASKKDRMNTEAFF
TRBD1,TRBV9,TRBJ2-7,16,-,TGTGCCAGCAGCGTAGATACGGGACAGGGACCCTACGAGCAGTACTTC,CASSVDTGQGPYEQYF
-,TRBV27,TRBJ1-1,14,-,TGTGCCAGCAGTTTAGGGGGGGGATACACTGAAGCTTTCTTT,CASSLGGGYTEAFF
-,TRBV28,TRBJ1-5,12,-,TGTGCCAGCAGGGACGGAAATCAGCCCCAGCATTTT,CASRDGNQPQHF
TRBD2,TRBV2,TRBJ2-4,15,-,TGTGCCAGCAGTGCGGCTAGCGGGGGGTATGGCATTCAGTACTTC,CASSAASGGYGIQYF
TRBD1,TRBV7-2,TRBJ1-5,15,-,TGTGCCAGCAGCGGGGACAGGTCGTTCAATCAGCCCCAGCATTTT,CASSGDRSFNQPQHF
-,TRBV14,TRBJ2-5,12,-,TGTGCCAGCAGCCAACGTCAAGAGACCCAGTACTTC,CASSQRQETQYF
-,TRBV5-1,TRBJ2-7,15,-,TGCGCCAGCAGCTTTCAATCCGGAGCTGCCTACGAGCAGTACTTC,CASSFQSGAAYEQYF
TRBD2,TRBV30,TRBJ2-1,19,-,TGTGCCTGGAGTGCCCCTCTAGCGGGAGGGGTTGTCGCCTACAATGAGCAGTTCTTC,CAWSAPLAGGVVAYNEQFF
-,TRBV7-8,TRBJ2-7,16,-,TGTGCCAGCAGCTCTCCGGGACTGGGGCCTTCCTACGAGCAGTACTTC,CASSSPGLGPSYEQYF
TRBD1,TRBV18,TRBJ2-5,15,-,TGTGCCAGCTCGCCCGGGACAGGGAGTGCGAAGACCCAGTACTTC,CASSPGTGSAKTQYF
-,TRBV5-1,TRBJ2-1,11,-,TGCGCCAGCAGTAGCTACAATGAGCAGTTCTTC,CASSSYNEQFF
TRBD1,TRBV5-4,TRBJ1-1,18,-,TGTGCCAGCAGCTTGGGGACAGGGGGGCAATCTAAGGGTACTGAAGCTTTCTTT,CASSLGTGGQSKGTEAFF
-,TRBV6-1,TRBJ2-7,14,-,TGTGCCAGCAGGCTTGGACAGGGAGGGTACGAGCAGTACTTC,CASRLGQGGYEQYF
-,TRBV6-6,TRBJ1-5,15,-,TGTGCCAGCAGTTACGTCGCGGGGTTTGGTCAGCCCCAGCATTTT,CASSYVAGFGQPQHF
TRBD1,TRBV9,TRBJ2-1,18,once,TGTGCCAGCAGCGCGCCTATGAACAGGGGGTCCTCCTACAATGAGCAGTTCTTC,CASSAPMNRGSSYNEQFF
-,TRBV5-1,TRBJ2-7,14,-,TGCGCCAGCAGCCAGGGTGGTAGCTCCTACGAGCAGTACTTC,CASSQGGSSYEQYF
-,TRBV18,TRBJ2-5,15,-,TGTGCCAGCTCACCGCGCATAGGGGTGCGGGAGACCCAGTACTTC,CASSPRIGVRETQYF
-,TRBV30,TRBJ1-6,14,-,TGTGCCTGGAGTGGGGGACTGGATAATTCACCCCTCCACTTT,CAWSGGLDNSPLHF
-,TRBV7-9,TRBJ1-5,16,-,TGTGCCAGCAGCTTAACGGGGCAGACCGACAATCAGCCCCAGCATTTT,CASSLTGQTDNQPQHF
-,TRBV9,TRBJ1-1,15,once,TGTGCCAGCAGCGTTGCCGCGGGGGGGAACACTGAAGCTTTCTTT,CASSVAAGGNTEAFF
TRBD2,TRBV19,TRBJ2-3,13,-,TGTGCCAGTACCGGGGGGTGGACAGATACGCAGTATTTT,CASTGGWTDTQYF
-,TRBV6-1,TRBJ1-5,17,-,TGTGCCAGCAGTGACCGCCCCGGATTCTTAGCAAATCAGCCCCAGCATTTT,CASSDRPGFLANQPQHF
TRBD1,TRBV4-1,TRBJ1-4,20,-,TGCGCCAGCAGCCAAATCTCGGTCTGGGACAGGGGAACCATTAATGAAAAACTGTTTTTT,CASSQISVWDRGTINEKLFF
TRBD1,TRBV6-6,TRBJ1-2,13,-,TGTGCCAGCAGTCGGGACAGATTCTATGGCTACACCTTC,CASSRDRFYGYTF
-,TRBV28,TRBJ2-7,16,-,TGTGCCAGCAGTTTGGTCTCCGGGGGGCGGCCCTACGAGCAGTACTTC,CASSLVSGGRPYEQYF
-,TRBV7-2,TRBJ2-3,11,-,TGTGCCAGCAGCCTGGGGAATACGCAGTATTTT,CASSLGNTQYF
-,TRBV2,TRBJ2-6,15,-,TGTGCCAGCAGTGAAGGGGTGGGTGGGGCCAACGTCCTGACTTTC,CASSEGVGGANVLTF
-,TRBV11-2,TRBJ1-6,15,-,TGTGCCAGCAGCTTAGGGGAGGGTCATAATTCACCCCTCCACTTT,CASSLGEGHNSPLHF
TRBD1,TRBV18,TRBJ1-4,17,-,TGTGCCAGCTCACGGGGACAGGGCAGGACTGCGGGTGAAAAACTGTTTTTT,CASSRGQGRTAGEKLFF
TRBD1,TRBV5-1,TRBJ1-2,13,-,TGCGCCAGCAGCTCACAGGGGGCGCCTGGCTACACCTTC,CASSSQGAPGYTF
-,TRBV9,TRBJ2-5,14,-,TGTGCCAGCAGCGTAGCCCCAGGGCAAGAGACCCAGTACTTC,CASSVAPGQETQYF